The rows below give T cell receptor beta chains drawn from one sample of a study of spatial heterogeneity in lung cancer. From the 5' RACE reads, TCRdb called clonotypes with MiXCR, one entry per CDR3 protein. The table shows 110,000 or so distinct CDR3 sequences, with 10% to 13% occurring only once. The sequencing here drew on PBMCs, taken at follow-up. The receptor source for this set is a female donor with early-stage non-small cell lung cancer. Both conserved end residues are part of each CDR3. The D gene is left open where the match is weak. Clone size, where shown, is once, few, many, or a class for clones that have expanded.

clone_size	d_call	v_call	j_call	cdr3_nt	cdr3_aa
.	TRBD1	TRBV7-9	TRBJ1-2	TGTGCCAGCAGGGCTGGGACAGGCGGCTACACCTTC	CASRAGTGGYTF
few	TRBD2	TRBV7-3	TRBJ2-1	TGTGCCAGCAGCTTAACGGGGTGGGAGGGCCGAGATGAGCAGTTCTTC	CASSLTGWEGRDEQFF
few	.	TRBV28	TRBJ1-5	TGTGCCAGCACTTTTCGACAGTTCTATCAGCCCCAGCATTTT	CASTFRQFYQPQHF
.	.	TRBV5-1	TRBJ2-5	TGCGCCAGTCGCCCGGGACAACTCCAAGAGACCCAGTACTTC	CASRPGQLQETQYF
.	.	TRBV28	TRBJ2-7	TGTGCCAGCAGTCGGGTGGGCAGCTCCTACGAGCAGTACTTC	CASSRVGSSYEQYF
.	TRBD2	TRBV27	TRBJ2-2	TGTGCCAGCAAGGGCGGGAGGTGGTCCGGGGAGCTGTTTTTT	CASKGGRWSGELFF
few	TRBD2	TRBV6-5	TRBJ2-3	TGTGCCAGCAGACGGACTAGTGCACAGGCGGCCGTTGGCACAGATACGCAGTATTTT	CASRRTSAQAAVGTDTQYF
many	.	TRBV9	TRBJ1-1	TGTGCCAGCAGCGTCCTAGGGAACACTGAAGCTTTCTTT	CASSVLGNTEAFF
few	.	TRBV12-5	TRBJ1-3	TGTGCTAGTGGTTTAGGAGGACGGCTCTCTGGAAACACCATATATTTT	CASGLGGRLSGNTIYF
.	.	TRBV11-2	TRBJ2-3	TGTGCCAGCGGCCATACAGATACGCAGTATTTT	CASGHTDTQYF
.	TRBD1	TRBV24-1	TRBJ1-2	TGTGCCACCAGTGGGCAAAGACAGGGAGACTATGGCTACACCTTC	CATSGQRQGDYGYTF
.	.	TRBV7-9	TRBJ1-6	TGTGCCAGCAGCACGTTCCCGGGTACAGCTAATTCACCCCTCCACTTT	CASSTFPGTANSPLHF
.	.	TRBV3-1	TRBJ2-1	TGTGCCAGCAGCCAAGTGCTCGGGAACCCGGGTGAGCAGTTCTTC	CASSQVLGNPGEQFF
.	.	TRBV28	TRBJ2-4	TGTGCCAGCAGCGAAGGGGGGGCCAAAAACATTCAGTACTTC	CASSEGGAKNIQYF
few	TRBD1	TRBV5-1	TRBJ1-2	TGCGCCAGCAGCTCAGGGGGCAACCGAGGCTACACCTTC	CASSSGGNRGYTF
few	.	TRBV27	TRBJ2-1	TGTGCCAGCAGTTTCCTGGGGGACAATGAGCAGTTCTTC	CASSFLGDNEQFF
.	TRBD1	TRBV28	TRBJ1-5	TGTGCCAGCAGTTCTCGACAGGGATTTCAGCCCCAGCATTTT	CASSSRQGFQPQHF
few	TRBD1	TRBV2	TRBJ1-4	TGTGCCAGCATGGGGACAGTTTCAACTAATGAAAAACTGTTTTTT	CASMGTVSTNEKLFF
few	.	TRBV21-1	TRBJ2-3	TGTGCCAGCAGAGAGCGGGAGGGTGCAGATACGCAGTATTTT	CASREREGADTQYF
.	TRBD2	TRBV11-2	TRBJ2-1	TGTGCCAGCAGCCGCGAGGGACTAGCGTCATTGAATGAGCAGTTCTTC	CASSREGLASLNEQFF
.	.	TRBV7-8	TRBJ2-3	TGTGCCAGCCTAACCGAGAGGACTAGCACAGATACGCAGTATTTT	CASLTERTSTDTQYF
.	.	TRBV7-9	TRBJ1-4	TGTGCCAGCAGCCCAGCCGGGGGAAAAAAACTGTTTTTT	CASSPAGGKKLFF
many	.	TRBV12-3/TRBV12-4	TRBJ2-2	TGTGCCAGCAGCCCTTACACCGGGGAGCTGTTTTTT	CASSPYTGELFF
many	.	TRBV7-3	TRBJ2-3	TGTGCCAGCAGCTTTTTGTGGAACACAGATACGCAGTATTTT	CASSFLWNTDTQYF
many	.	TRBV12-3/TRBV12-4	TRBJ1-5	TGTGCCAGCAGTTCCCAGGGGCTCTGGCAGCCCCAGCATTTT	CASSSQGLWQPQHF
few	TRBD2	TRBV28	TRBJ2-2	TGTGCCAGCAGTTTAACCCTAGCGGAGAACACCGGGGAGCTGTTTTTT	CASSLTLAENTGELFF
.	.	TRBV5-1	TRBJ1-4	TGCGCCAGCAGCCCGTCGACAGGAAATGAAAAACTGTTTTTT	CASSPSTGNEKLFF
few	TRBD2	TRBV11-2	TRBJ2-7	TGTGCCAGCAGCCCAGTGGCGGGAGAACGCTACGAGCAGTACTTC	CASSPVAGERYEQYF
few	.	TRBV5-8	TRBJ1-1	TGTGCCAGCAGCTTGGCCCGGATTTTGAACACTGAAGCTTTCTTT	CASSLARILNTEAFF
many	.	TRBV2	TRBJ1-1	TGTGCCAGCAACCCGGACGTAACGGGGAACACTGAAGCTTTCTTT	CASNPDVTGNTEAFF
.	.	TRBV11-1	TRBJ2-3	TGTGCCAGCAGCTTAAACGACGGGAGTCTTTCGAATACGCAGTATTTT	CASSLNDGSLSNTQYF
.	.	TRBV20-1	TRBJ1-5	TGCAGTGCTGCCCCCGGGGCCAACAATCAGCCCCAGCATTTT	CSAAPGANNQPQHF
many	.	TRBV7-9	TRBJ1-2	TGTGCCAGCAGCGATTATTGGGGCTACACCTTC	CASSDYWGYTF
few	.	TRBV7-2	TRBJ2-1	TGTGCCAGCAGTTCTTATGGGACGAGGTACAATGAGCAGTTCTTC	CASSSYGTRYNEQFF
.	TRBD2	TRBV7-9	TRBJ2-1	TGTGCCAGCAGCTCCTCCCTAGCGGGAGATTTGTTCTTC	CASSSSLAGDLFF
few	.	TRBV2	TRBJ1-4	TGTGCCAGCAGCGACGGACAAATCTCAGGGGTCTCAAAACTGTTTTTT	CASSDGQISGVSKLFF
.	.	TRBV5-1	TRBJ1-5	TGCGCCAGCAGCTTGGGACAGGATCAGCCCCAGCATTTT	CASSLGQDQPQHF
few	TRBD1	TRBV6-6	TRBJ2-6	TGTGCCAGCAGTAGTCCCGGGACAGGGCCCGGGGCCAACGTCCTGACTTTC	CASSSPGTGPGANVLTF
.	.	TRBV3-1	TRBJ2-7	TGTGCCAGCAGCCAAGCAGCGGGCACCTCCTACGAGCAGTACTTC	CASSQAAGTSYEQYF
.	TRBD1	TRBV30	TRBJ1-6	TGTGCCAGCACCGGGACAGCCTATAATTCACGCCTCCACTTT	CASTGTAYNSRLHF
many	TRBD1	TRBV28	TRBJ1-5	TGTGCCAGCAGAAAACAGGGGCTTAGTAATCAGCCCCAGCATTTT	CASRKQGLSNQPQHF
.	.	TRBV11-1	TRBJ2-2	TGTGCCTCTGGGCGCAGGTCAGACGGGGAGCTGTTTTTT	CASGRRSDGELFF
many	.	TRBV28	TRBJ2-1	TGTGCCAGCAGTACCCCTTCAGGGAGCTCCTACAATGAGCAGTTCTTC	CASSTPSGSSYNEQFF
.	TRBD2	TRBV2	TRBJ2-3	TGTGCCAGCAGGGTGAGCGGGAGCTGGGATACGCAGTATTTT	CASRVSGSWDTQYF
.	.	TRBV28	TRBJ1-4	TGTGCCAGCAGTTTACCCGCCATAGCAGGGAAACTGTTTTTT	CASSLPAIAGKLFF
few	.	TRBV3-1	TRBJ1-3	TGTGCCAGCAGCCGGACCTCTCCGGGAAACACCATATATTTT	CASSRTSPGNTIYF
few	TRBD1	TRBV7-9	TRBJ2-1	TGTGCCAGCAGCTTATTAGGGGGGACAGGGACCTACAATGAGCAGTTCTTC	CASSLLGGTGTYNEQFF
.	.	TRBV7-9	TRBJ2-1	TGTGCCAGCAGCTCGACTAATACTGAGCAGTTCTTC	CASSSTNTEQFF
many	TRBD2	TRBV12-3/TRBV12-4	TRBJ2-1	TGTGCCAGCATCCAACTAGCGGGAGGGTATAATGAGCAGTTCTTC	CASIQLAGGYNEQFF
many	TRBD1	TRBV5-4	TRBJ1-1	TGTGCCAGCAGCTTGGGTTTGCAGGGGGCTACTGAAGCTTTCTTT	CASSLGLQGATEAFF
few	TRBD1	TRBV7-3	TRBJ2-7	TGTGCCAGCAGCCGAGACAGGGGGACCTACGAGCAGTACTTC	CASSRDRGTYEQYF
few	.	TRBV18	TRBJ2-3	TGTGCCAGCTCACCTACACGGGGGGATACGCAGTATTTT	CASSPTRGDTQYF
few	.	TRBV12-3/TRBV12-4	TRBJ2-1	TGTGCCAGCACCCGAGCGGCTCCGAATGAGCAGTTCTTC	CASTRAAPNEQFF
.	TRBD1	TRBV28	TRBJ1-4	TGTGCCAGCAGCCCTGGTAGCCAGGGGGATGAAAAACTGTTTTTT	CASSPGSQGDEKLFF
.	.	TRBV19	TRBJ2-4	TGTGCCAGTAGTATAACTAGCCGTGGCGTGTGGTACTTC	CASSITSRGVWYF
few	.	TRBV11-2	TRBJ1-3	TGTGCCAGCAGCTTAGAGCGCTCTGGAAACACCATATATTTT	CASSLERSGNTIYF
.	.	TRBV6-1	TRBJ2-2	TGTGCCAGCAGGGGACGTGCCGGGGAGCTGTTTTTT	CASRGRAGELFF
.	TRBD2	TRBV5-1	TRBJ2-7	TGCGCCAGCAGCGCGGGGACTAGCGGCTACGAGCAGTACTTC	CASSAGTSGYEQYF
.	.	TRBV4-3	TRBJ2-3	TGCGCCAGCAGCCAATCCATCAGCACAGATACGCAGTATTTT	CASSQSISTDTQYF